Sequencing of this T cell receptor (beta chain) was carried out in a study of CD4 T cell repertoires in COVID-19. Looking at the study overall: After nine to ten days of IL-2 expansion, CFSE-low cells were relabeled and restimulated with other coronavirus spikes.

The CDR3 is 15 residues long. CDR1 is SGHRS, CDR2 YFSETQ, per germline. Trimming stripped 0 bases from V and 0 bases from J, with 7 bases between. This clone was seen a single time. Antigen unknown. Sequencing was done directly on freshly isolated, uncultured memory T cells. Overall study findings and caveats: Between roughly 6.5 and 26% of SARS-CoV-2 clonotypes also appeared in SARS-CoV and/or HKU1 spike cultures. Several top expanded SARS-CoV-2-reactive clonotypes were shared by two or three memory subsets.

Repertoires were generated with immunoSEQ multiplex PCR, while TCRdb's copy carries only in-frame clones and drops some. The sample comprises about 75,000 clones, about four fifths of which are singletons, and roughly 0.6% rests with the top ten. This receptor was identified in a human donor who had COVID-19. This sample comprised CD4+ T cells from peripheral blood, obtained after recovery from COVID-19. This chain links TRBV5-1 with TRBJ2-1, with D uncertain. In nucleotides, the CDR3 is TGCGCCAGCAGCTTGGTCCACAGCTCCTACAATGAGCAGTTCTTC. Translating it yields CASSLVHSSYNEQFF.